What follows are 24 T cell receptor beta chains derived from one specimen sequenced in a study of post-analysis software for immune sequencing data. Study-wide findings and caveats: Several TRBV segments occurring more often in patients than controls included TRBV5-6, TRBV5-1 and TRBV20-1.

These receptors are not linked to any known antigen. The library was made from cDNA and included unique molecular identifiers. TCRdb processed the PCR reads anew with MiXCR; each CDR3 protein has one entry. Altogether a few hundred thousand distinct CDR3 sequences are present, roughly 38% being singletons, with the ten largest covering around an eighth. Sequencing was carried out using blood. The receptor source for this set is a girl aged 5-17 years with multiple sclerosis.

The chain recombines TRBV6-6 with TRBJ2-2; D not certain. Germline-derived CDR1 and CDR2 are MNHNY and SVGAGI (reference sequence). V lost 6 bases and J 3 bases, leaving 8 bases between the germline ends. CDR3 length: 13 amino acids. The CDR3 sequence is CASRPGHTGELFF. The CDR3, as DNA: TGTGCCAGCAGACCCGGCCACACCGGGGAGCTGTTTTTT.

This rearrangement joins TRBV5-1 to TRBJ1-2; D gene ambiguous. The CDR3 totals 13 residues. Germline values: CDR1 SGHRS, CDR2 YFSETQ. The V end was cut by 2 bases, the J end by 4 bases, with 9 bases between. The DNA for the CDR3 is TGCGCCAGCAGCTTCGGCAGTCCCTATGGCTACACCTTC. This sequence encodes CASSFGSPYGYTF.

This clonotype was observed a few times. V and J are TRBV30 and TRBJ2-3, with a possible D match to TRBD2 (5 bases). This CDR3 has 13 amino acids. With 2 bases removed from V and 4 bases from J, the gap between germline ends came to 10 bases. Germline CDR1 is GTSNPN and CDR2 is SVGIG (reference sequence). CDR3 in amino acids: CAWSTGIADTQYF. Here the CDR3 DNA reads TGTGCCTGGAGTACCGGGATTGCAGATACGCAGTATTTT.

The chain joins TRBV14 to TRBJ2-5, with 8 nucleotides matching TRBD1. There are 18 residues in the CDR3. V lost 1 base and J lost 2; bases outside the gene matches: 12. Germline CDR1 and CDR2: SGHDN and FVKESK. The DNA of the CDR3 is TGTGCCAGCAGCCAAGGGAACATAGCCAGGACAGGGCAAGAGACCCAGTACTTC. This codes for CASSQGNIARTGQETQYF.

This chain joins TRBV6-5 and TRBJ2-1; D might be TRBD2 (5 bases). Germline V gene data show CDR1 as MNHEY and CDR2 as SVGAGI. V shed 2 bases and J shed 10 bases, with 15 bases lying between them. The CDR3 consists of 14 residues. The CDR3 DNA reads as TGTGCCAGCAGTTACCAGGCCACCGACTACGAGCAGTTCTTC. It codes for CASSYQATDYEQFF.

The chain couples TRBV2 to TRBJ2-1; D gene ambiguous. This CDR3 is 15 amino acids long. V was pared by 5 bases and J by 0 bases, with 11 bases between. From germline, CDR1 is SNHLY and CDR2 FYNNEI. The CDR3 sequence: CASSFLESSYNEQFF. CDR3 DNA sequence: TGTGCCAGCAGTTTCCTTGAGAGCTCCTACAATGAGCAGTTCTTC.

This clonotype was recorded a few times. The V and J genes are TRBV30 and TRBJ2-1; TRBD2 agrees at 11 bases. The V gene end was trimmed by 5 bases and the J gene end by 9 bases; junction bases not matched to a gene: 3. The CDR3 has 12 amino acids. Germline CDR1 GTSNPN, CDR2 SVGIG (reference sequence). For the CDR3, the DNA is TGTGCCTGGCAAACTAGCGGGGGTGAGCAGTTCTTC. Translating it yields CAWQTSGGEQFF.

This clonotype was found a few times. The V gene is TRBV10-2, the J gene TRBJ2-7; 7 positions agree with TRBD2. The germline gives CDR1 WSHSY, CDR2 SAAADI. CDR3 length: 14 residues. The V segment lost 6 bases and the J segment 0 bases; nucleotides outside the gene matches: 5. The CDR3 DNA follows: TGCGCCAGCAGAGAACCGGGGGGCTCCTACGAGCAGTACTTC. Translating it yields CASREPGGSYEQYF.

A few counts support this clonotype. This chain connects TRBV12-3 or TRBV12-4 to TRBJ2-2, with D unclear. V lost 4 bases to trimming and J lost 6 bases, with 6 bases between them. The CDR3 runs to 12 residues. CDR3 DNA sequence: TGTGCCAGCAGTTCGGTGGCCGGGGAGCTGTTTTTT. This translates into CASSSVAGELFF.

This clonotype has at least ten counts. The rearrangement joins TRBV7-2 to TRBJ2-7; weak D call: TRBD1 (5 bases). V shed 5 bases and J shed 4 bases, with 12 bases lying between them. Per the germline V gene, CDR1 is SGHTA and CDR2 is FQGNSA. This CDR3 is 13 amino acids long. CDR3 in DNA: TGTGCCAGCAGCCTCCTAGGGGCTTACGAGCAGTACTTC. Amino acid sequence: CASSLLGAYEQYF.

This clonotype was detected only a few times. The chain employs TRBV29-1 and TRBJ2-1, with 7 bases matching TRBD1. CDR1 is SQVTM and CDR2 is ANQGSEA in the germline V gene. The V gene end was trimmed by 6 bases and the J gene end by 5 bases; junction bases not matched to a gene: 13. This CDR3 contains 15 residues. Here the CDR3 DNA reads TGCAGCGTAGACTCGCTCGGGACAGAACACAATGAGCAGTTCTTC. Amino acids: CSVDSLGTEHNEQFF.

The V call is TRBV28, the J call TRBJ2-7; 11 bases are a match to TRBD1. The CDR3 is 15 residues long. Looked up from germline, CDR1 is MDHEN and CDR2 is SYDVKM. V lost 6 bases, J lost 0 bases, and 4 bases stayed unmatched. The CDR3 DNA reads as TGTGCCAGCAGCCCGGGACAGGGGGGCTCCTACGAGCAGTACTTC. It is translated as CASSPGQGGSYEQYF.

CDR3 DNA: TGTGCCAGCAGCTCTACCCTCACTACAGATACGCAGTATTTT. Its protein product is CASSSTLTTDTQYF. The rearrangement links TRBV7-2 to TRBJ2-3, with D uncertain. The CDR3 totals 14 residues. Germline V gene data show CDR1 as SGHTA and CDR2 as FQGNSA. Trimming left V 4 bases short and J 3 bases short, with 11 bases between. The full variable domain, completed using reference TRBV7-2 and TRBJ2-3, is GAGVSQSPSNKVTEKGKDVELRCDPISGHTALYWYRQSLGQGLEFLIYFQGNSAPDKSGLPSDRFSAERTGGSVSTLTIQRTQQEDSAVYLCASSSTLTTDTQYFGPGTRLTVL.

V and J are TRBV9 and TRBJ2-1, with TRBD2 identical over 9 bases. Germline assignment: CDR1 SGDLS and CDR2 YYNGEE. The CDR3 is made up of 16 amino acids. V gave up 0 bases and J gave up 6 bases; unmatched junction bases: 7. As DNA, the CDR3 is TGTGCCAGCAGCGTAGCCCCGGGACTAGCTTCCAATGAGCAGTTCTTC. It translates to CASSVAPGLASNEQFF.

The chain carries TRBV12-3 or TRBV12-4 and TRBJ2-3; TRBD2 is a possible D gene (6 bases). This CDR3 has 13 amino acids. V dropped 11 bases and J dropped 5 bases, with 17 bases sitting between them. Here the CDR3 DNA reads TGTGCCGGCATCCGACTGGGAGGAGATACGCAGTATTTT. Amino acids: CAGIRLGGDTQYF.

This chain connects TRBV5-4 to TRBJ1-2; no reliable D call. In germline, CDR1 is SGHNT, CDR2 YYREEE (reference sequence). CDR3 length equals 17 residues. V lost 0 bases and J lost 3, with 18 bases in between. The chain's CDR3 is CASSLVVGRVSDYGYTF. The CDR3 DNA is TGTGCCAGCAGCTTGGTGGTGGGGAGGGTTTCGGACTATGGCTACACCTTC.

The rearrangement uses TRBV12-3 or TRBV12-4 and TRBJ1-2; 8 nucleotides line up with TRBD1. The CDR3 sequence is 15 residues long. The ends lost 7 bases at V and 4 bases at J; junction bases unmatched: 11. DNA for the CDR3: TGTGCCAGCAATTTGGCCGGGACAGGAGCCTATGGCTACACCTTC. Translation: CASNLAGTGAYGYTF.

The chain has TRBV12-3 or TRBV12-4 and TRBJ2-1; D tentatively fits TRBD1 or TRBD2 (5 bases each). Trimming left V 7 bases short and J 13 bases short, with 17 bases between. The CDR3 has 12 residues. The CDR3 here is CASTSLGETQFF. The DNA for the CDR3 is TGTGCCAGCACCTCCCTGGGGGAGACCCAGTTCTTC.

This clonotype was seen a few times. The CDR3 nucleotides read TGTGCCAGCAACTACCGGGACCGTCTCCGAGCAGATACGCAGTATTTT. Translated, it gives CASNYRDRLRADTQYF. The rearrangement uses TRBV6-2 or TRBV6-3 and TRBJ2-3; D is perhaps TRBD1 or TRBD2 (5 bases each). The CDR3 sequence is 16 residues long. V was cut by 7 bases and J by 4 bases, with 21 bases left in between. Germline V gene lookup returns CDR1 MNHEY and CDR2 SVGEGT.

V is TRBV3-1 and J is TRBJ2-7; D uncertain. Germline CDR1 LGHDT, CDR2 YNNKEL (reference sequence). CDR3 length equals 12 residues. V was clipped by 2 bases and J by 3 bases, with 5 bases between them. The CDR3 here is CASSQQDYEQYF. The CDR3 bases are TGTGCCAGCAGCCAACAGGACTACGAGCAGTACTTC.

The CDR3 spells CASSLYVGSNSPLHF. The CDR3 nucleotides read TGTGCCAGCAGCTTGTACGTAGGCAGTAATTCACCCCTCCACTTT. This chain connects TRBV7-9 to TRBJ1-6; D unresolved. Germline assignment: CDR1 SEHNR and CDR2 FQNEAQ (reference sequence). Trimming removed 3 bases from V and 6 bases from J, with 12 bases in between. The CDR3 length is 15 residues.

This clonotype occurred a few times. The chain combines TRBV20-1 with TRBJ2-5; 10 positions match TRBD2. The V and J ends lost 5 bases and 11 bases, in that order; junction bases with no gene match: 17. This CDR3 spans 15 amino acids. Germline loops: CDR1 DFQATT, CDR2 SNEGSKA (reference sequence). This chain's CDR3 is CSAPLASGGRFEQYF. The CDR3 bases are TGCAGTGCTCCGCTAGCTAGCGGGGGAAGGTTTGAGCAGTACTTC.

This clonotype has more than one count but fewer than ten. This chain joins TRBV6-5 and TRBJ2-5; D uncertain. V was clipped by 6 bases and J by 5 bases, with 7 bases between them. Germline CDR1 MNHEY, CDR2 SVGAGI. The CDR3 runs 11 residues. The chain's CDR3 is CASRKMETQYF. The CDR3 DNA reads as TGTGCCAGCAGAAAGATGGAGACCCAGTACTTC.

V gene TRBV18 combines with J gene TRBJ2-5; TRBD1 matches at 7 bases. The CDR3 totals 14 residues. Germline V gene data show CDR1 as KGHSH and CDR2 as LQKENI. J gave up 0 bases and V 2 bases, and 0 bases lay outside the gene matches. The DNA of the CDR3 is TGTGCCAGCTCACCAGGACAGGACCAAGAGACCCAGTACTTC. Residues: CASSPGQDQETQYF. The entire variable domain, with the rest obtained from reference TRBV18 and TRBJ2-5, is as follows: NAGVMQNPRHLVRRRGQEARLRCSPMKGHSHVYWYRQLPEEGLKFMVYLQKENIIDESGMPKERFSAEFPKEGPSILRIQQVVRGDSAAYFCASSPGQDQETQYFGPGTRLLVL.